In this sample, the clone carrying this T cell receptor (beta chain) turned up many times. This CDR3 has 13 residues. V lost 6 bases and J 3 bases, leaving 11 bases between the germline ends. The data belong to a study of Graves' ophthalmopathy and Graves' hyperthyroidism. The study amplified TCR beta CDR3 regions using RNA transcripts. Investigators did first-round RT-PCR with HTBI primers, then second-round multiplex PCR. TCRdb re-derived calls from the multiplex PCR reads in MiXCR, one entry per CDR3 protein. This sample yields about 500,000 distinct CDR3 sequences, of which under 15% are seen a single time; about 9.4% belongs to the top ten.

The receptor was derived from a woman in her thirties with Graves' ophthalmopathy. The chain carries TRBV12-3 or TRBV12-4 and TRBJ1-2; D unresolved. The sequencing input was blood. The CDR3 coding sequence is TGTGCCAGCAGCCCCGGGAGGGACTATGGCTACACCTTC. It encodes CASSPGRDYGYTF.